What follows describes a single TCR beta chain. These data come from a study of blood T cell repertoires in COVID-19. Across the study: PBMCs, B-cell-depleted T cells, or T cells provided the cDNA or gDNA that made up the material.

With 6 bases removed from V and 5 bases from J, the gap between germline ends came to 8 bases. CDR3 length: 12 amino acids. Germline V lookup: CDR1 SGHRS, CDR2 YFSETQ. The method was immunoSEQ multiplex PCR; TCRdb's version includes in-frame clones alone and lacks a portion of them. The sample lists 110,000 or so clones, more than 80% occurring once. The receptor was derived from a woman in her thirties or forties with acute or convalescent COVID-19. The chain uses TRBV5-1 and TRBJ2-2, with D possibly TRBD2 on 5 matching bases. The material sequenced was peripheral blood. The CDR3 DNA follows: TGCGCCAGCACGAGGGAGACCGGGGAGCTGTTTTTT. It specifies CASTRETGELFF.